This T cell receptor (beta chain) was profiled in a study of T cell responses to AZD1222 COVID-19 vaccine (dated by TCRdb to the early 2020s). Background on the whole study: AZD1222 recipients given second doses at about 4 weeks or at about 12 weeks were pooled, since spike-specific TCR depth and breadth were not found to differ between the two schedules. Trial participants were enrolled by age into subgroups of 18-55, 56-69 and 70-plus years, and around 150, 29 and 61 TCR-sequenced participants, respectively, were included in these subgroups. A total of around 240 trial participants underwent TCR sequencing, of whom approximately 200 had received two doses of AZD1222 and 26 had received two doses of the MenACWY control vaccine. Study-level results and caveats: Most participants were white British and females outnumbered males, and the authors suggested that clonal diversity may have been underestimated. The 56-69-year group was small, and its depth increase did not reach significance, likely because of low power. Vaccine-associated CD4 TCRs spanned the whole spike protein, with dominant responses in regions 160-218 and 743-854. Because no day 14 peak-response samples were available, repertoires were characterized only after the peak T cell response. Conclusions about previously exposed vaccinees are limited because only six or seven AZD1222 recipients were SARS-CoV-2 seropositive at baseline. A significant rise in spike-specific TCR breadth and depth was observed after two AZD1222 doses relative to day 0 and relative to MenACWY recipients. Reportedly, almost half of the unique spike-specific TCRs recognized epitopes lying outside the regions that are mutated in the B.1.351 and B.1.1.7 variants.

The germline V gene specifies LGHNA as CDR1 and YSLEER as CDR2. Trimming leaves V shorter by 4 bases and J shorter by 2 bases, with the junction holding 11 bases beyond the gene matches. The CDR3 goes from the cysteine to the phenylalanine over 16 residues. The CDR3 DNA has 48 bases and is translated from base 1. Explained via the paper, the time point label denotes: baseline before first vaccination. Vaccinee samples were obtained from the UK trials COV001 and COV002, which included a single-blind randomized controlled phase 2/3 trial of AZD1222 (ChAdOx1 nCoV-19) in healthy adults. For TCRbeta chain sequencing, PBMC samples were collected from trial participants at day 0 and at day 28 after the second dose. The CDR3 regions of human TCRbeta chains were analyzed by immunosequencing. Turning to the authors' computational methods: TCRs in the repertoires were compared against a reference library of SARS-CoV-2-specific TCRs that had been generated with the MIRA antigen-specificity platform. Breadth was defined as the fraction of unique TCRs that were SARS-CoV-2-associated, and depth was defined as the fraction of total T cells that were SARS-CoV-2-associated. Each spike-specific TCR was assigned to its reactive spike region and to a CD4 or CD8 class using the MIRA data. Log10-transformed breadth and depth values were compared by one-way ANOVA with Sidak's multiple comparisons tests. This immuneACCESS table, as held by TCRdb, lists in-frame sequences with V and J called but not all clones. Of the missing ones, under half trace to an unresolved V gene in checked studies; the others have no known cause. From that table come the V and J calls and clone size; the DNA was used to work out D and trimming. Here the sample has fewer than 200,000 clones; almost 90% occur a single time. Approximately 0.5% of the sample is in the top ten clones.

This clone was seen more than once but under ten times. Its antigen is still unknown. Base qualities are missing; no much larger clone stands one base away. This receptor was obtained from an adult in good health. Sequencing used peripheral blood, obtained on day 0 of AZD1222 vaccination. The sequence links TRBV4-3 to TRBJ2-7; TRBD2 matches 7 bases in the middle. The nucleotide sequence is TGCGCCAGCAGCCTATCGCGAGCGGGGTCCACCTACGAGCAGTACTTC. This gives the protein CASSLSRAGSTYEQYF.